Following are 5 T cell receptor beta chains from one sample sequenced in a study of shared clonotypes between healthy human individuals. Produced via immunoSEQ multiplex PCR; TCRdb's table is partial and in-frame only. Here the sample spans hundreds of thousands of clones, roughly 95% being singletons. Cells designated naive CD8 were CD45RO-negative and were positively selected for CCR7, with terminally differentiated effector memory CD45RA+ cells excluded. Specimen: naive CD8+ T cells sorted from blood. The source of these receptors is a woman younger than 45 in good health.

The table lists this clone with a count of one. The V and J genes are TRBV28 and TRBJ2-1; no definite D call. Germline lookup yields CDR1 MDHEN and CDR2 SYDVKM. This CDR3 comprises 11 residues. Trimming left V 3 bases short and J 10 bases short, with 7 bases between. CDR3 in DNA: TGTGCCAGCAGTTTGTCCTCGGAGCAGTTCTTC. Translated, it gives CASSLSSEQFF.

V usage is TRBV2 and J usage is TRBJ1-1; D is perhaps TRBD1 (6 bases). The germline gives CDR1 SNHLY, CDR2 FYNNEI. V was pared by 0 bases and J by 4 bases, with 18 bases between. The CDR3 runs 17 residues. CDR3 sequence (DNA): TGTGCCAGCAGTGAAGCCTACTACGGGGGGGCAGGCACTGAAGCTTTCTTT. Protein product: CASSEAYYGGAGTEAFF. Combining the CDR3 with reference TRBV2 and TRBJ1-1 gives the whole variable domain EPEVTQTPSHQVTQMGQEVILRCVPISNHLYFYWYRQILGQKVEFLVSFYNNEISEKSEIFDDQFSVERPDGSNFTLKIRSTKLEDSAMYFCASSEAYYGGAGTEAFFGQGTRLTVV.

The CDR3 region is CASSADREGPRHNEQFF. For the CDR3, the DNA is TGTGCCAGTAGTGCCGACAGGGAGGGGCCTAGGCACAATGAGCAGTTCTTC. The chain carries TRBV19 and TRBJ2-1, with D tentatively TRBD1 or TRBD2 (7 bases each). The V end was cut by 5 bases, the J end by 5 bases, with 22 bases between. CDR3 size: 17 residues. CDR1 and CDR2 from the germline V gene are LNHDA and SQIVND (reference sequence). The full variable domain, with the rest looked up from reference TRBV19 and TRBJ2-1, is DGGITQSPKYLFRKEGQNVTLSCEQNLNHDAMYWYRQDPGQGLRLIYYSQIVNDFQKGDIAEGYSVSREKKESFPLTVTSAQKNPTAFYLCASSADREGPRHNEQFFGPGTRLTVL.

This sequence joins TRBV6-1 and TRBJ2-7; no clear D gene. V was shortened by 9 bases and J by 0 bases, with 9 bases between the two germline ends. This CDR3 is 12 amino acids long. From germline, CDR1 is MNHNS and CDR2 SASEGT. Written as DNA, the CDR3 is TGTGCCAGTACACCTGACTCCTACGAGCAGTACTTC. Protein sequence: CASTPDSYEQYF.

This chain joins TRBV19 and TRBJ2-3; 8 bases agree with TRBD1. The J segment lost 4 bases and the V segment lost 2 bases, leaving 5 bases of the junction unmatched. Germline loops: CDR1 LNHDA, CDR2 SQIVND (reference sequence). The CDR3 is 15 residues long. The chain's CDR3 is CASSIQGAYADTQYF. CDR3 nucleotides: TGTGCCAGTAGTATACAGGGGGCTTACGCAGATACGCAGTATTTT.